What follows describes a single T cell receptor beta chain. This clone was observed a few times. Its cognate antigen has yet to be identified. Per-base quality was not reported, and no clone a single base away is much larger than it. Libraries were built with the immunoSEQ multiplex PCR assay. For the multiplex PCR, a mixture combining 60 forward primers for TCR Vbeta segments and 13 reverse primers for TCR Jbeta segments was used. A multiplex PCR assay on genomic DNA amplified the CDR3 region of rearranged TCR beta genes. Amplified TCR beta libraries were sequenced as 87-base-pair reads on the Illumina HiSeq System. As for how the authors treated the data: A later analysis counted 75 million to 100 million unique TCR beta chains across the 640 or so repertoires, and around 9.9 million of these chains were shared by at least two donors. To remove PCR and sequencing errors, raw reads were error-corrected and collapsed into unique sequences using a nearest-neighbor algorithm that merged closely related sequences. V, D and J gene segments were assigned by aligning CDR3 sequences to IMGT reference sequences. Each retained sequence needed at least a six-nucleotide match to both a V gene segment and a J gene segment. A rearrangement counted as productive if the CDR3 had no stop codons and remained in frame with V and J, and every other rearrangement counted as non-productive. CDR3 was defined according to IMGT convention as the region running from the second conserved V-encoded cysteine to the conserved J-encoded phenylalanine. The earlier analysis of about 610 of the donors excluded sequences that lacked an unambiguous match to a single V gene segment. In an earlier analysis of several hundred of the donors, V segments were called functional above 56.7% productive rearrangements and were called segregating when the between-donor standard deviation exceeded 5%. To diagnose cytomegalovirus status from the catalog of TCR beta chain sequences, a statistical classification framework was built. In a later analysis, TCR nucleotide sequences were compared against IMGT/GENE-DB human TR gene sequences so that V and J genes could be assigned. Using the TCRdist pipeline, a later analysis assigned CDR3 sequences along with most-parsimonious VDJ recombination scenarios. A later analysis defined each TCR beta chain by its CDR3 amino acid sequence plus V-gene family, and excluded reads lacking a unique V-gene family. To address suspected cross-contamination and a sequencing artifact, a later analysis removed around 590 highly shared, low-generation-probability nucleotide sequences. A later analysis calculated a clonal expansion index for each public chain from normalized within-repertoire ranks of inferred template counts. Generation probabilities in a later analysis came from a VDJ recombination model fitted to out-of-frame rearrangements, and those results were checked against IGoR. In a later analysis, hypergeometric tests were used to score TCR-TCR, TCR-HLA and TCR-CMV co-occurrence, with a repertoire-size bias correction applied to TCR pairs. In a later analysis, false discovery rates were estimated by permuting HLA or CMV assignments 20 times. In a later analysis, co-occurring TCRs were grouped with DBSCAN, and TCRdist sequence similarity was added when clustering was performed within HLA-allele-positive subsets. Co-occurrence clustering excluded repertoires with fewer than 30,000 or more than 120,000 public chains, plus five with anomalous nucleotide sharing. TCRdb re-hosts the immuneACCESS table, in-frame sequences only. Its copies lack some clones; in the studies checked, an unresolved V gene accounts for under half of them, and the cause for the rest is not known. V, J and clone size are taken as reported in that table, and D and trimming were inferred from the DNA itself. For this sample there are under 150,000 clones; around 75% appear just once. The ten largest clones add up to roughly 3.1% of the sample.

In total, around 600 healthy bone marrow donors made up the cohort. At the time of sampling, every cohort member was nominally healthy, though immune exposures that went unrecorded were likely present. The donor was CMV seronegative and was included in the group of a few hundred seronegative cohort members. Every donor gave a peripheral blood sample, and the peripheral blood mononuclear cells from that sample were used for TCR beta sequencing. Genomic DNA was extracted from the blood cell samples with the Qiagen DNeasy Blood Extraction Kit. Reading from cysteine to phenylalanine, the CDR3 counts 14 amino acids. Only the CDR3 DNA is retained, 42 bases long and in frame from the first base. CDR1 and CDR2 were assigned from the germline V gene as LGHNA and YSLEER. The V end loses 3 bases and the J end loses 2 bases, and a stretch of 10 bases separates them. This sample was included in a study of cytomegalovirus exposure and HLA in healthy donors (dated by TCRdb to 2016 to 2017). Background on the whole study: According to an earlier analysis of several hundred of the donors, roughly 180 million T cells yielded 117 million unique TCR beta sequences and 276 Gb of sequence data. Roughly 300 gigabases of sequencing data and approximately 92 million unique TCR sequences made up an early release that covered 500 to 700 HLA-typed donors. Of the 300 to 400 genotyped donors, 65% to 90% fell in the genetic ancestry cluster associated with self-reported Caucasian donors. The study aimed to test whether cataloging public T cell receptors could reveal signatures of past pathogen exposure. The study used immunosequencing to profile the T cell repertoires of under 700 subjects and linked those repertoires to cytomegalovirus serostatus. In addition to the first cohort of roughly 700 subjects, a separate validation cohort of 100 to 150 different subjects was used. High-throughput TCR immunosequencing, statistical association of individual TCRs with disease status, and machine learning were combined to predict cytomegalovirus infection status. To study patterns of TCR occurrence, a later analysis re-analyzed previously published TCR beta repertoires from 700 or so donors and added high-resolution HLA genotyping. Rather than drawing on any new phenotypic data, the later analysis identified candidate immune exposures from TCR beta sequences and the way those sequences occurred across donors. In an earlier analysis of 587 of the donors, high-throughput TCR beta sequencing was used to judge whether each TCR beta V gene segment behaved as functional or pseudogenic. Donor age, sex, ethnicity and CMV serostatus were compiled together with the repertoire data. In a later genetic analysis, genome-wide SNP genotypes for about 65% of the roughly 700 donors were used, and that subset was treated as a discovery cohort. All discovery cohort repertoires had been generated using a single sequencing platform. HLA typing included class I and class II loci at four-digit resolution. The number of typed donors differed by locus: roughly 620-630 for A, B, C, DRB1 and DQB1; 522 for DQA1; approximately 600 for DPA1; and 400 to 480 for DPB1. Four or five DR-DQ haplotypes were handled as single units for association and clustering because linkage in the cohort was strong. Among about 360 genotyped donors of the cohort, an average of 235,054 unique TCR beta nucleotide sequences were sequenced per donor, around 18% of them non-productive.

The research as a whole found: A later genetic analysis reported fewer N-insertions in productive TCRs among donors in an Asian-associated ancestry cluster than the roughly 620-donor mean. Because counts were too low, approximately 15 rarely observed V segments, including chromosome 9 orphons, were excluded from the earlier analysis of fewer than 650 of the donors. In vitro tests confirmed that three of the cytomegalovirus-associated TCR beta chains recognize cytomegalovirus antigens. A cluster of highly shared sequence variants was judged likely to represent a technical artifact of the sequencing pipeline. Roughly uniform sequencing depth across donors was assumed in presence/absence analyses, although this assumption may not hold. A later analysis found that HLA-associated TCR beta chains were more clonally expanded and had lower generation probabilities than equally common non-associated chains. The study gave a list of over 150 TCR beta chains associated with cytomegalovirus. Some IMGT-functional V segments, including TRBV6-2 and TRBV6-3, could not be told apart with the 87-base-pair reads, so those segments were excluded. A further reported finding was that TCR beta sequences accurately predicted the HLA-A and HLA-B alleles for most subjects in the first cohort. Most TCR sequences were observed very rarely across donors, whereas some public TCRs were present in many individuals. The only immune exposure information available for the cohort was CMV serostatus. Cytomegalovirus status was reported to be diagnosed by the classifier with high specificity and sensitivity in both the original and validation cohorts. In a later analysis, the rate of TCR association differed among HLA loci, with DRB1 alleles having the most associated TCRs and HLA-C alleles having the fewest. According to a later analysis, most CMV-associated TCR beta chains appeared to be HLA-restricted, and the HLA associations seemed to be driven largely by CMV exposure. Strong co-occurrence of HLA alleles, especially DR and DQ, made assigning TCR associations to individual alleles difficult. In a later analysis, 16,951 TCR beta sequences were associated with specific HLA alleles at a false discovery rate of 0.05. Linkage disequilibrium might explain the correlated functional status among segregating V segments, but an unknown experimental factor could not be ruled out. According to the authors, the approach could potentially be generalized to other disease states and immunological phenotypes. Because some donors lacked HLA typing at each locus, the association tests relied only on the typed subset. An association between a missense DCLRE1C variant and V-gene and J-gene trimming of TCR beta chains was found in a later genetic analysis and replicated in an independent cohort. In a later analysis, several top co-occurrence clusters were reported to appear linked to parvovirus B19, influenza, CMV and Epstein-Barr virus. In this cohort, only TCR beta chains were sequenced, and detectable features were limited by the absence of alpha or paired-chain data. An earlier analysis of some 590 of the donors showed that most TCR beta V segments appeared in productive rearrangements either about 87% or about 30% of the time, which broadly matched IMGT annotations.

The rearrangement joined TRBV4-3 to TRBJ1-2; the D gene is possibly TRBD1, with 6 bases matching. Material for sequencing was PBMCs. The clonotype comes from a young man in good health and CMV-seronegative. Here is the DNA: TGCGCCAGCAGCCAGATGACAGGCAACTATGGCTACACCTTC. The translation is CASSQMTGNYGYTF.